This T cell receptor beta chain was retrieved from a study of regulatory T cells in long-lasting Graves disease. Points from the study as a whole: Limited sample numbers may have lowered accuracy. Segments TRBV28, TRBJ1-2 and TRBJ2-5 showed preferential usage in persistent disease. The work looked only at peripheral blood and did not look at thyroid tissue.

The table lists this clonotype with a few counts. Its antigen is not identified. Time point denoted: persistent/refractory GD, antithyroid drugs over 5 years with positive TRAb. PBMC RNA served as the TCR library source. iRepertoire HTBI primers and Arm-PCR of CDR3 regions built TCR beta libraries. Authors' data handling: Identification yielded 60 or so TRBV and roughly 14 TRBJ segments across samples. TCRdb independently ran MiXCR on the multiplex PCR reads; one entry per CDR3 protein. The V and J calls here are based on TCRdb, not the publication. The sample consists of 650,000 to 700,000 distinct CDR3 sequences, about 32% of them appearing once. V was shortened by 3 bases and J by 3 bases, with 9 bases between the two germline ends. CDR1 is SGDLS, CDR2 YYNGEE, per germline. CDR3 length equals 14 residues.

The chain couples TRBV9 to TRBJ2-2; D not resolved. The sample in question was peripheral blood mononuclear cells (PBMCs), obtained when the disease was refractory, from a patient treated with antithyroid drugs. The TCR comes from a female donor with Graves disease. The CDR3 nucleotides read TGTGCCAGCAGCGCTCCTTTGGACACCGGGGAGCTGTTTTTT. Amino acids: CASSAPLDTGELFF.